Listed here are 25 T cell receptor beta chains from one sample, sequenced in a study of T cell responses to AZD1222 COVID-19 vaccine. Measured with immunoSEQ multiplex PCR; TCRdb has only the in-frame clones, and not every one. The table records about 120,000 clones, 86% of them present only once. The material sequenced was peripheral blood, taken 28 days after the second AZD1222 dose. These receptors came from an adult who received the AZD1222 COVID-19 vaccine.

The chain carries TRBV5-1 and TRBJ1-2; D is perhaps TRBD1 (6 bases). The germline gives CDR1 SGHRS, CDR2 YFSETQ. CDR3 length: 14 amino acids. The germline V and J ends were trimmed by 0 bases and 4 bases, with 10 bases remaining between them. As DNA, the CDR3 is TGCGCCAGCAGCTTGGATGGGGGCTTCTATGGCTACACCTTC. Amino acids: CASSLDGGFYGYTF.

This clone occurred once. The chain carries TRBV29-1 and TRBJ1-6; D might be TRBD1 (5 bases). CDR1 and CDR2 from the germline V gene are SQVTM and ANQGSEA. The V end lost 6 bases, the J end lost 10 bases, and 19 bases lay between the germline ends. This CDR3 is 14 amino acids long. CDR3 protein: CSVAPSRGDSPLHF. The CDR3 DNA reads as TGCAGCGTGGCCCCGAGCCGAGGGGACTCACCCCTCCACTTT.

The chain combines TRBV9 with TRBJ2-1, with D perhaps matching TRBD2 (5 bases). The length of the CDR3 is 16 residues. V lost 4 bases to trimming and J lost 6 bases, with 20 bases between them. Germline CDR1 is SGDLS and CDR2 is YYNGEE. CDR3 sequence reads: CASSTIDYPTGNEQFF. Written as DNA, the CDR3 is TGTGCCAGCAGCACCATAGACTATCCTACGGGCAATGAGCAGTTCTTC.

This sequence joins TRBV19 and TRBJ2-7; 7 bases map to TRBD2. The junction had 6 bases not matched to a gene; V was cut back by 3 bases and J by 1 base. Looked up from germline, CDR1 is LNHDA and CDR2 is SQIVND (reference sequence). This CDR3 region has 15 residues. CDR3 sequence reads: CASSIDSGASYEQYF. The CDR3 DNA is TGTGCCAGTAGTATCGACAGCGGGGCATCCTACGAGCAGTACTTC.

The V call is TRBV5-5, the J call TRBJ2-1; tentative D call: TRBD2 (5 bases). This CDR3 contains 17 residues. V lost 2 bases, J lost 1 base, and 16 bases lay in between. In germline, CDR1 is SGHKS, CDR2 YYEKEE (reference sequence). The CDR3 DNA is TGTGCCAGCAGCTTAATCTTTGGATCGGGATCCTACAATGAGCAGTTCTTC. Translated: CASSLIFGSGSYNEQFF. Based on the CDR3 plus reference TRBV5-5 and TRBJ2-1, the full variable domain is DAGVTQSPTHLIKTRGQQVTLRCSPISGHKSVSWYQQVLGQGPQFIFQYYEKEERGRGNFPDRFSARQFPNYSSELNVNALLLGDSALYLCASSLIFGSGSYNEQFFGPGTRLTVL.

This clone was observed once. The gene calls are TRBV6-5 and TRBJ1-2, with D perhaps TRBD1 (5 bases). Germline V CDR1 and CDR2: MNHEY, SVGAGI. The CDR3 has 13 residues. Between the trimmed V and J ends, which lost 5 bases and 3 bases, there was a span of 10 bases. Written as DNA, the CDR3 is TGTGCCAGCAGTCGCGGGACCGACTATGGCTACACCTTC. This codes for CASSRGTDYGYTF.

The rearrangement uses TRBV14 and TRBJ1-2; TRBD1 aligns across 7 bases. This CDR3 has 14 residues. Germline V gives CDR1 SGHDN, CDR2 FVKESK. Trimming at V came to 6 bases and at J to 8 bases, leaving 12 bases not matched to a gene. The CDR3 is CASRATGVVRGYTF. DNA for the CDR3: TGTGCCAGCAGGGCTACAGGGGTTGTAAGAGGCTACACCTTC.

Here the CDR3 reads CASSIGAATNEKLFF. CDR3 nucleotide sequence: TGTGCCAGCAGTATTGGGGCCGCAACTAATGAAAAACTGTTTTTT. The rearrangement joins TRBV28 to TRBJ1-4; TRBD1 might be the D (5 bases). Germline CDR1 reads MDHEN; CDR2 reads SYDVKM. V was cut by 5 bases and J by 0 bases, with 10 bases left in between. The CDR3 runs 15 residues.

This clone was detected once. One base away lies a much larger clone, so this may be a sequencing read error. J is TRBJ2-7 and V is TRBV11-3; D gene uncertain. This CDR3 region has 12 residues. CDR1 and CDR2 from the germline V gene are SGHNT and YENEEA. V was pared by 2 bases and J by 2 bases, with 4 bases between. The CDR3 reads CASSLSAYEQYF. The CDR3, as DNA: TGTGCCAGCAGCTTATCGGCCTACGAGCAGTACTTC.

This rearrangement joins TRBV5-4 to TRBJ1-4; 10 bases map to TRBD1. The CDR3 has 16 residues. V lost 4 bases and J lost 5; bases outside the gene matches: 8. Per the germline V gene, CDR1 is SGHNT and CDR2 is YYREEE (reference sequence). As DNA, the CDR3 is TGTGCCAGCAGCACTAAGACAGGGGGCGAGAATGAAAAACTGTTTTTT. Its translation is CASSTKTGGENEKLFF.

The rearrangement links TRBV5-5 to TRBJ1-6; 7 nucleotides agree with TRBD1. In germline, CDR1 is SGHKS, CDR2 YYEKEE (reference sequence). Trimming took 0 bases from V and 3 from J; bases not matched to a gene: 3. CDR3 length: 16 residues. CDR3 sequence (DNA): TGTGCCAGCAGCTTGGAAGGGGGCTTCTATAATTCACCCCTCCACTTT. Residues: CASSLEGGFYNSPLHF.

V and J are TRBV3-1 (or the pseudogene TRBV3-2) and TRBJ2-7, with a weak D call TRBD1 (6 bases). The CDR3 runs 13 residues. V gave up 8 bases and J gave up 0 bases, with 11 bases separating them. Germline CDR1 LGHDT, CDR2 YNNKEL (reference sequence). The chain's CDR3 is CASRRDTSYEQYF. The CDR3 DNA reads TGTGCCAGCCGCCGGGACACCTCCTACGAGCAGTACTTC.

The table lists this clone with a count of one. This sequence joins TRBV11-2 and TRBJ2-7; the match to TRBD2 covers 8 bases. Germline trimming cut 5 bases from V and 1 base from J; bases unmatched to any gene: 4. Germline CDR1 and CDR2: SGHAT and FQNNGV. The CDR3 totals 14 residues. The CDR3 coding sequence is TGTGCCAGCAGCCGGGGGGGGTTATCCTACGAGCAGTACTTC. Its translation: CASSRGGLSYEQYF.

The CDR3 DNA sequence: TGTGCGGGGCGGCGGGGGGCTAACAATGAGCAGTTCTTC. Its protein product is CAGRRGANNEQFF. The gene calls are TRBV30 and TRBJ2-1; TRBD2 matches 8 bases. Germline lookup yields CDR1 GTSNPN and CDR2 SVGIG (reference sequence). The CDR3 runs 13 residues. The full variable domain, completed using reference TRBV30 and TRBJ2-1, is SQTIHQWPATLVQPVGSPLSLECTVEGTSNPNLYWYRQAAGRGLQLLFYSVGIGQISSEVPQNLSASRPQDRQFILSSKKLLLSDSGFYLCAGRRGANNEQFFGPGTRLTVL.

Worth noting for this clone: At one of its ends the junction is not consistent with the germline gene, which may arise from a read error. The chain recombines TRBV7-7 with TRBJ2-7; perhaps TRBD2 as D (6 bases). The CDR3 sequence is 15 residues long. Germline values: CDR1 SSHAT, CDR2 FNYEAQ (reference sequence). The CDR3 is CASSLAAGFQYEQYF. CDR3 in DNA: TGTGCTAGCAGCTTAGCGGCTGGGTTCCAGTACGAGCAGTACTTC.

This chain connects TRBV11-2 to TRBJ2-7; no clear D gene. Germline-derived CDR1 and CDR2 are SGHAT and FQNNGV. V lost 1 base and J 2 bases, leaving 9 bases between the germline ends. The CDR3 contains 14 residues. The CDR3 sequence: CASSLGTAAYEQYF. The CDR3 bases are TGTGCCAGCAGCTTAGGGACCGCCGCCTACGAGCAGTACTTC.

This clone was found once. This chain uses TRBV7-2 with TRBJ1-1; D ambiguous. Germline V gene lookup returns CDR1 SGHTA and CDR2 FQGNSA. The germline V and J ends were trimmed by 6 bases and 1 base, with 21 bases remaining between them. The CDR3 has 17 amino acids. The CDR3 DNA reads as TGTGCCAGCAGTTCACCCCCGAGGTCGGTCCGGAACACTGAAGCTTTCTTT. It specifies CASSSPPRSVRNTEAFF.

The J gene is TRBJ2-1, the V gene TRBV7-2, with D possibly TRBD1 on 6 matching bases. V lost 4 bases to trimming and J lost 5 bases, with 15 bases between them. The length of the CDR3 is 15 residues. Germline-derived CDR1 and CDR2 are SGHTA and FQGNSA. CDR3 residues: CASSYSGTYDNEQFF. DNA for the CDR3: TGTGCCAGCAGCTATTCCGGGACATACGACAATGAGCAGTTCTTC.

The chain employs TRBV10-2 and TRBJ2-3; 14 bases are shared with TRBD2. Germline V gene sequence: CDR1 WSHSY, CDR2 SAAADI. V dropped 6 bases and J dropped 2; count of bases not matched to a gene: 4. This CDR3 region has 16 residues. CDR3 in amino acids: CASSGTSGGFTDTQYF. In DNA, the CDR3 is TGCGCCAGCAGCGGGACTAGCGGGGGCTTCACAGATACGCAGTATTTT.

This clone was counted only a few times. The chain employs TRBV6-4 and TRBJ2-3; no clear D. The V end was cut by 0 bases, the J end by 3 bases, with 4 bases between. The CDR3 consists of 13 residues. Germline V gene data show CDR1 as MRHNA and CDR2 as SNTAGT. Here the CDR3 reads CASSDSDTDTQYF. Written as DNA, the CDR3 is TGTGCCAGCAGTGACTCGGATACAGATACGCAGTATTTT.

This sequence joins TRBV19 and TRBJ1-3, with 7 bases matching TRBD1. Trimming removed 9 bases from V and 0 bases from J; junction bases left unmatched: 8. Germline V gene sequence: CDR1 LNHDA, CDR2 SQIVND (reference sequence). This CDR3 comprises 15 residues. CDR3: CASRTGQSSGNTIYF. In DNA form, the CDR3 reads TGTGCCAGCCGGACAGGTCAATCCTCTGGAAACACCATATATTTT.

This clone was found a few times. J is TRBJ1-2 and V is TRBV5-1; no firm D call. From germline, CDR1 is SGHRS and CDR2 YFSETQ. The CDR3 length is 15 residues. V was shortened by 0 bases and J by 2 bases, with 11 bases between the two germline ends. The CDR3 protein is CASSLARTPNYGYTF. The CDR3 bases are TGCGCCAGCAGCTTGGCCCGCACACCAAACTATGGCTACACCTTC.

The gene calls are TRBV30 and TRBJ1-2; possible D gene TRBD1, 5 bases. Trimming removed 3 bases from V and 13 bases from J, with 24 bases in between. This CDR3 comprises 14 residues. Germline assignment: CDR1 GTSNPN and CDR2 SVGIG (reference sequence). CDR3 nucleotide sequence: TGTGCCTGGAGCGACATCCTCCTCGGGGGGGGGAGCACCTTC. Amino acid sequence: CAWSDILLGGGSTF. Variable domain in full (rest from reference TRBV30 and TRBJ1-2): SQTIHQWPATLVQPVGSPLSLECTVEGTSNPNLYWYRQAAGRGLQLLFYSVGIGQISSEVPQNLSASRPQDRQFILSSKKLLLSDSGFYLCAWSDILLGGGSTFGSGTRLTVV.

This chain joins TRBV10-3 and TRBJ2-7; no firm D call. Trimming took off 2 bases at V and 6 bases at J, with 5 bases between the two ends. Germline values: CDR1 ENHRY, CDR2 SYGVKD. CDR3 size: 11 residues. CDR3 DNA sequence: TGTGCCATCAGTGAGAGGGCCGAGCAGTACTTC. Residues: CAISERAEQYF.

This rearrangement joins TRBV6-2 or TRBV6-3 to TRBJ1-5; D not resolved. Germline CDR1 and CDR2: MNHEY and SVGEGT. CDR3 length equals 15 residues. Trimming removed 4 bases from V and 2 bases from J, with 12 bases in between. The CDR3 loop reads CASSFFTRGNQPQHF. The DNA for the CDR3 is TGTGCCAGCAGTTTCTTCACACGGGGCAATCAGCCCCAGCATTTT.